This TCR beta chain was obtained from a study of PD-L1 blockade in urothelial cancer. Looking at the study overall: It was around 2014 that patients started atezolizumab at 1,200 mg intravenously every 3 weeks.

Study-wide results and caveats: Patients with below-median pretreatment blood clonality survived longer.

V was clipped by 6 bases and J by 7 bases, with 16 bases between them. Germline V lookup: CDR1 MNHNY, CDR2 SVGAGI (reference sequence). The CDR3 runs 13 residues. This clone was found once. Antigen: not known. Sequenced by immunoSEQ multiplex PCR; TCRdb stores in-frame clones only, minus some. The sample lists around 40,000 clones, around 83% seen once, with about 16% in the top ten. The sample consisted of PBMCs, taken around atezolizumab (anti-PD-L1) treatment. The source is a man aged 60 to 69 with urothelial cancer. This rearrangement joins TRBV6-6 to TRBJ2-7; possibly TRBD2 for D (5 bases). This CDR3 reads CASSRGPAREQYF. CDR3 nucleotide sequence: TGTGCCAGCAGCCGCGGGCCGGCCCGGGAGCAGTACTTC.